The clone carrying this T cell receptor (beta chain) appeared many times. Antigen unknown. The data were taken from a study of T-cell memory formation after mild COVID-19. CDR3 length: 16 residues. The V end was cut by 0 bases, the J end by 0 bases, with 10 bases between. Germline V gene lookup returns CDR1 SGDLS and CDR2 YYNGEE. Study-level points and caveats: The CD4+ clones that contracted clustered mainly within CM and EM, and the CD8+ clones concentrated in EMRA. A second wave expanding day 15 to 37 was CD4+-biased; contracting clones were balanced.

5'RACE with constant-segment primers yielded barcoded, UMI-tagged TCR alpha and TCR beta cDNA libraries. MiXCR, applied by TCRdb to the 5' RACE reads, yields one record per CDR3 protein. The sample includes over 55,000 distinct CDR3 sequences, 9% to 15% of them seen just once. This clonotype was sampled from a man younger than 30 who had mild COVID-19 (a few samples of this study predate the infection). Cell type and time point are not known. The source material was PBMCs or a T cell subset sorted from them (not recorded which). The V and J genes are TRBV9 and TRBJ2-1, with D perhaps matching TRBD2 (5 bases). Here the CDR3 reads CASSVASLSSYNEQFF. DNA for the CDR3: TGTGCCAGCAGCGTAGCTAGCCTGAGCTCCTACAATGAGCAGTTCTTC.